Reported below is one TCR beta chain. Its antigen is unknown. This specimen comes from a study of OX40 agonist ivuxolimab in advanced cancers. Study-level information: Ivuxolimab, an agonistic anti-OX40 (CD134) antibody, was given to patients. One patient with hepatocellular carcinoma and two with cutaneous melanoma, three in all, had partial responses. Notes on the study in general: Nonresponders, in some cases, also had low normalized T-cell clonal expansion.

From germline, CDR1 is MNHNS and CDR2 SASEGT. The CDR3 totals 13 residues. Between the trimmed V and J ends, which lost 5 bases and 8 bases, there was a span of 15 bases. Assay used: immunoSEQ multiplex PCR; TCRdb lists only in-frame clones, some missing. The data contain 20,000 to 30,000 clones, around 80% of them singletons. Patients were excluded for autoimmune disease history or systemic immunosuppression. The origin of this receptor is an adult with an advanced solid tumor such as melanoma, head and neck, liver or kidney cancer. Sample: CD4+ or CD8+ T cells sorted from blood, taken in a trial of the OX40 agonist ivuxolimab. This chain links TRBV6-1 with TRBJ1-2; no clear D gene. Here the CDR3 DNA reads TGTGCCAGCAGTCCTCAGCCCGCTCGGGGCTACACCTTC. Encoded protein: CASSPQPARGYTF.